Presented here are 6 T cell receptor beta chains from one specimen sequenced in a study of blood T cell repertoires in COVID-19. Generated by immunoSEQ multiplex PCR, the TCRdb table keeps only in-frame clones and is missing some. This table holds 350,000 to 500,000 clones, approximately 90% found once. The specimen sequenced was PBMCs or T cells enriched from blood (not recorded which). All receptors derive from a woman aged 18-29 years who had been exposed to COVID-19.

This sequence joins TRBV7-6 and TRBJ2-2; 8 bases align to TRBD2. Germline-derived CDR1 and CDR2 are SGHVS and FNYEAQ. CDR3 length equals 14 residues. With V trimmed by 9 bases and J by 4 bases, 7 bases remained unmatched. The CDR3 region is CASTLAGPTGELFF. The CDR3 DNA reads as TGTGCCAGTACTCTAGCGGGTCCCACCGGGGAGCTGTTTTTT.

This clone was recorded once. V gene TRBV7-6 combines with J gene TRBJ2-5, with 10 bases identical to TRBD1. Germline V gene lookup returns CDR1 SGHVS and CDR2 FNYEAQ. This CDR3 is 18 amino acids long. V lost 6 bases to trimming and J lost 1 base; unmatched junction nucleotides: 14. The CDR3 DNA is TGTGCCAGCAGTCCACTGCCCAGGACAGGGGGGAGCCAAGAGACCCAGTACTTC. Encoded protein: CASSPLPRTGGSQETQYF.

CDR3 in DNA: TGTGCCATCAGACTAACAGGGGCGACTGAAGCTTTCTTT. It encodes CAIRLTGATEAFF. The V and J genes are TRBV10-3 and TRBJ1-1, with 7 bases that match TRBD1. Trimming at V came to 6 bases and at J to 5 bases, leaving 6 bases not matched to a gene. Germline values: CDR1 ENHRY, CDR2 SYGVKD. The length of the CDR3 is 13 residues.

The rearrangement uses TRBV5-4 and TRBJ2-3; 9 positions agree with TRBD2. V shed 5 bases, J shed 4 bases, and the junction held 8 bases outside the gene matches. The CDR3 contains 15 residues. Looked up from germline, CDR1 is SGHNT and CDR2 is YYREEE (reference sequence). The CDR3 bases are TGTGCCAGCAGTTCGGGCGGGGGGGCCTCAGATACGCAGTATTTT. Translating gives CASSSGGGASDTQYF.

The rearrangement links TRBV6-5 to TRBJ2-3, with 7 bases fitting TRBD1. The CDR3 has 15 amino acids. Germline loops: CDR1 MNHEY, CDR2 SVGAGI. V gave up 0 bases and J gave up 6 bases; unmatched junction bases: 6. Here the CDR3 reads CASSYSRQGRDTQYF. As DNA, the CDR3 is TGTGCCAGCAGTTACTCGAGACAGGGTCGGGATACGCAGTATTTT.

The chain employs TRBV27 and TRBJ2-3; TRBD2 agrees at 16 bases. This CDR3 spans 18 amino acids. V lost 6 bases, J lost 2 bases, and 8 bases stayed unmatched. Germline lookup yields CDR1 MNHEY and CDR2 SMNVEV (reference sequence). In DNA, the CDR3 is TGTGCCAGCAGAAAGGGACTAGCGGGAGGGGGAAACACAGATACGCAGTATTTT. The encoded protein is CASRKGLAGGGNTDTQYF.